This T cell receptor beta chain was obtained from a study of CD8 T cells in ankylosing spondylitis. Study-wide results and limits: The study identified a TCR beta motif of several highly homologous variants that appeared characteristic of ankylosing spondylitis blood.

This clonotype came up a few times. Its antigen is unknown. The V end was cut by 8 bases, the J end by 1 base, with 13 bases between. The CDR3 extends over 14 amino acids. CDR1 and CDR2 (germline): ENHRY, SYGVKD. Via MiXCR, TCRdb re-called the 5' RACE reads, giving one row per CDR3 protein. Of some 840,000 distinct CDR3 sequences in the sample, 12% were seen once. The chain joins TRBV10-3 to TRBJ2-3; D remains unclear. The specimen was blood, either unsorted or a sorted T cell fraction (not recorded which). The receptor was isolated from a male donor with ankylosing spondylitis. The CDR3 bases are TGTGCCATCCGACACGACCGGGGCACAGATACGCAGTATTTT. Amino acids: CAIRHDRGTDTQYF.